This TCR beta chain was documented in a study of blood T cell repertoires in COVID-19. This study enrolled people aged roughly 18 to 89 from about two dozen US geographic areas. In assigning cohorts, the study relied on participant-reported clinical history. What the recovered Cohort 3 donors had was two negative PCRs, clearance, or symptom resolution. The CDR3 length is 15 residues. Per germline, CDR1 SGDLS and CDR2 YYNGEE. The V segment lost 3 bases and the J segment 0 bases; nucleotides outside the gene matches: 6. This table comes from immunoSEQ multiplex PCR, and its TCRdb copy is limited to in-frame clones, with some not included. Of a few hundred thousand clones detected, under 90% appear once; the ten largest clones hold 1.5% to 2%.

The V and J genes are TRBV9 and TRBJ2-7, with TRBD1 matching 7 bases. Sequencing input: PBMCs or T cells enriched from blood (not recorded which). This TCR derives from a man aged 35 to 55 who had recovered from COVID-19. CDR3 nucleotide sequence: TGTGCCAGCAGCGGTCTGGACAGGAGCTCCTACGAGCAGTACTTC. Translating gives CASSGLDRSSYEQYF.